This T cell receptor (beta chain) was profiled in a study of graft-versus-host responses after intestinal transplantation. Study-level background: Tacrolimus and steroids were given for two to three years to all recipients after anti-thymocyte globulin induction. Points from the study as a whole: Circulating GvH clone levels at their peak were associated with HvG declines (early post-transplant).

Worth noting for this clone: What it binds is not known.

Only in-frame clones appear in the TCRdb table, and some are missing; sequencing was by immunoSEQ multiplex PCR. Of some 100,000 clones listed, approximately 95% are singletons. The CDR3 has 15 amino acids. Trimming took off 7 bases at V and 7 bases at J, with 17 bases between the two ends. The germline gives CDR1 SGHAT, CDR2 FQDESV (reference sequence). The chain couples TRBV11-1 to TRBJ1-6; tentative D call: TRBD1 (5 bases). The sample was unstimulated CD8+ T cells sorted from spleen or lymph node cells, taken before transplant. The receptor comes from a human donor who was the organ donor for an intestinal transplant. CDR3 in DNA: TGTGCCAGCAACGCGGGGGACTTTGGGAATTCACCCCTCCACTTT. Amino acids: CASNAGDFGNSPLHF.